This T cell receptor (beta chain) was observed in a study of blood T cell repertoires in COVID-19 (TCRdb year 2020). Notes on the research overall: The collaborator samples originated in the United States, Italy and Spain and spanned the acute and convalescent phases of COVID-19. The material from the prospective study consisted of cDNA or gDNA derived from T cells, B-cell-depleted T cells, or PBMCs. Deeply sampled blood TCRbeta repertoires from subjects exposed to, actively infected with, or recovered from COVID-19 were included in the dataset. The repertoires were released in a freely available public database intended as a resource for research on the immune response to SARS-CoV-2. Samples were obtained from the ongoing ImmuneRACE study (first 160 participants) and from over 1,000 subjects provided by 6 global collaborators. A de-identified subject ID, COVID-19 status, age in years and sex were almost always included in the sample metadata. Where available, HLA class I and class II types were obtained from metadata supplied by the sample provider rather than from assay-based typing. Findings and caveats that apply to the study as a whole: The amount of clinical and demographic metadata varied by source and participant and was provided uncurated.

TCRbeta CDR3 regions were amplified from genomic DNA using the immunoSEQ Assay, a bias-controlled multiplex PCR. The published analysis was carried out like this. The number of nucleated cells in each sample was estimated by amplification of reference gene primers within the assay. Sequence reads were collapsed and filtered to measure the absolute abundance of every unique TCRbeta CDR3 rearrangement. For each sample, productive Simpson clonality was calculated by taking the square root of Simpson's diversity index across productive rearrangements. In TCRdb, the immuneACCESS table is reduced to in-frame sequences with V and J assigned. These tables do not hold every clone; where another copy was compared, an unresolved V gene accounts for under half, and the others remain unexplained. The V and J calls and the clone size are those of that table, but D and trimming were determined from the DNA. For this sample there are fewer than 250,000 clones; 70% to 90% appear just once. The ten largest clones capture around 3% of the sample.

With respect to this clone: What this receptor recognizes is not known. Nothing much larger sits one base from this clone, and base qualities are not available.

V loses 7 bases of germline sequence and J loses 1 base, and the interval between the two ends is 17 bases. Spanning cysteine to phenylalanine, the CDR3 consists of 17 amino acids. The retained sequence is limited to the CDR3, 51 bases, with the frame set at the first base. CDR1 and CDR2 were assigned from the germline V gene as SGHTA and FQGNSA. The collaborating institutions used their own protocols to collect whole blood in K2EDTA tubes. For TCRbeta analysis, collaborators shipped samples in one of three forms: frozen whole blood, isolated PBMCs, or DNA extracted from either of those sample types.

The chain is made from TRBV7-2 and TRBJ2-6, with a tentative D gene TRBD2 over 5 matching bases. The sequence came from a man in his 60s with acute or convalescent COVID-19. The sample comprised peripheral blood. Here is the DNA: TGTGCCAGCACCCGCCCCGGGGTTGGATCTGGGGCCAACGTCCTGACTTTC. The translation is CASTRPGVGSGANVLTF.